The present T cell receptor (beta chain) was sequenced within a study of response to subunit inactivated influenza vaccine. Study-wide results and limits: Authors suggested each seasonal influenza vaccination recruits few new T cells.

In regard to this clonotype: What it binds is not known.

TCRdb itself ran the RT-PCR reads through MiXCR, one entry per CDR3 protein. The sample has 550,000 to 650,000 distinct CDR3 sequences; 10% to 15% are singletons. The CDR3 is 15 amino acids. V lost 2 bases and J lost 4, with 12 bases in between. Per the germline V gene, CDR1 is SGHDT and CDR2 is YYEEEE. The sequence derives from a man aged 50-59 years who received an inactivated influenza vaccine. The chain couples TRBV5-6 to TRBJ2-2; D is perhaps TRBD2 (5 bases). Here the sequenced sample was PBMCs from blood, taken on the day of vaccination. As DNA, the CDR3 is TGTGCCAGCAGCTTATGGCTAGCCACCACCGGGGAGCTGTTTTTT. Translation gives CASSLWLATTGELFF.